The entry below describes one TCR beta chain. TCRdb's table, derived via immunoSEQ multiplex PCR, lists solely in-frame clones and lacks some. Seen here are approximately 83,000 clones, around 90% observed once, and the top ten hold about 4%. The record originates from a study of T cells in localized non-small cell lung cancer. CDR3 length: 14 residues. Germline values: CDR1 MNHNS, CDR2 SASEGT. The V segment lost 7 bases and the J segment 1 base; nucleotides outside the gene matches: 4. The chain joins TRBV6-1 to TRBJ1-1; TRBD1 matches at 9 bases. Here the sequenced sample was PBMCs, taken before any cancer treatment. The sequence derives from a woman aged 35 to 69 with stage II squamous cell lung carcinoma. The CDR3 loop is CASKPGQGNTEAFF. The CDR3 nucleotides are TGTGCCAGCAAGCCGGGACAGGGGAACACTGAAGCTTTCTTT.